This T cell receptor beta chain was captured in a study of shared clonotypes between healthy human individuals. Cells designated naive CD8 were CD45RO-negative and were positively selected for CCR7, with terminally differentiated effector memory CD45RA+ cells excluded. Some 27,000 T cell genomes, or roughly 180 ng DNA, went into the sorted-subset replicate PCRs. The data were produced by immunoSEQ multiplex PCR, yet TCRdb's version contains in-frame clones alone and is incomplete. The data contain hundreds of thousands of clones, 98% of them singletons. V lost 1 base and J lost 6, with 10 bases in between. This CDR3 comprises 13 residues. Germline V gene sequence: CDR1 LNHDA, CDR2 SQIVND (reference sequence).

The specimen was naive CD8+ T cells sorted from blood. This TCR derives from a man aged 25 to 45 in good health. The V call is TRBV19, the J call TRBJ2-7, with D possibly matching TRBD1 (5 bases). In DNA form, the CDR3 reads TGTGCCAGTAGTATAGGCCAGGGTTCCGAGCAGTACTTC. Protein product: CASSIGQGSEQYF. Full variable domain (remainder filled in from reference TRBV19 and TRBJ2-7): DGGITQSPKYLFRKEGQNVTLSCEQNLNHDAMYWYRQDPGQGLRLIYYSQIVNDFQKGDIAEGYSVSREKKESFPLTVTSAQKNPTAFYLCASSIGQGSEQYFGPGTRLTVT.